Here is one TCR beta chain with its context. Its antigen is not identified. This sample was included in a study of Graves' ophthalmopathy and Graves' hyperthyroidism. Study-wide background: Peripheral blood (taken before any treatment) was collected at initial diagnosis.

TCR beta CDR3 amplification used RNA transcripts. The first round was an RT-PCR with HTBI primers, and the second round was a multiplex PCR. TCRdb itself ran the multiplex PCR reads through MiXCR, one entry per CDR3 protein. The sample holds about 410,000 distinct CDR3 sequences, 15% to 20% seen once. General study results and limits: With a specificity of roughly 72% and a sensitivity of 60% to 71%, the model predicted ophthalmopathy progression.

V dropped 1 base and J dropped 6 bases, with 13 bases sitting between them. This CDR3 is built from 14 residues. Germline V gene data show CDR1 as MNHNS and CDR2 as SASEGT. The chain joins TRBV6-1 to TRBJ2-7; tentatively, D is TRBD1 (6 bases). Input material: peripheral blood. The TCR comes from a woman aged 18-29 years with Graves' ophthalmopathy. CDR3 in DNA: TGTGCCAGCAGTGAAGGGACAGCCCGGGTCGAGCAGTACTTC. Its translation: CASSEGTARVEQYF.